The 8 T cell receptor beta chains presented below share a single source sample, sequenced in a study of blood T cell repertoires in COVID-19. The method was immunoSEQ multiplex PCR; TCRdb's version includes in-frame clones alone and lacks a portion of them. The repertoire has hundreds of thousands of clones, roughly 87% of them found once; the top ten carry 3%. Source material: peripheral blood. These receptors originate from a man aged 18 to 35 with active or convalescent COVID-19.

The chain couples TRBV27 to TRBJ2-7, with 9 bases that match TRBD2. Germline lookup yields CDR1 MNHEY and CDR2 SMNVEV (reference sequence). J gave up 6 bases and V 6 bases, and 6 bases lay outside the gene matches. This CDR3 is 13 amino acids long. CDR3 nucleotides: TGTGCCAGCAGAGCGGGACTAGCAAGCGAGCAGTACTTC. Protein sequence: CASRAGLASEQYF.

The chain links TRBV7-2 to TRBJ2-4; 7 bases align to TRBD2. This CDR3 contains 18 residues. The germline V gene has CDR1 SGHTA and CDR2 FQGNSA. With V trimmed by 1 base and J by 4 bases, 13 bases remained unmatched. CDR3 region: CASSLEGGRKEIKNIQYF. The CDR3 nucleotides are TGTGCCAGCAGCTTAGAGGGAGGGCGGAAGGAAATAAAAAACATTCAGTACTTC.

This chain connects TRBV5-1 to TRBJ2-7, with TRBD2 matching over 8 bases. The V segment lost 0 bases and the J segment 7 bases; nucleotides outside the gene matches: 0. This CDR3 spans 12 amino acids. Germline-derived CDR1 and CDR2 are SGHRS and YFSETQ. The CDR3 reads CASSLVAGEQYF. The CDR3 DNA reads as TGCGCCAGCAGCTTGGTAGCGGGGGAGCAGTACTTC.

The chain uses TRBV4-1 and TRBJ1-1; 12 nucleotides align to TRBD1. CDR1 is MGHRA, CDR2 YSYEKL, per germline. The CDR3 length is 16 residues. Losses at the gene ends were 8 bases for V and 4 bases for J; bases not matched to a gene: 11. The CDR3 loop is CASGGTGGVGGTEAFF. Written as DNA, the CDR3 is TGCGCCAGCGGGGGGACAGGGGGCGTCGGGGGCACTGAAGCTTTCTTT.

V is TRBV4-3 and J is TRBJ2-7; TRBD2 matches at 8 bases. The CDR3 spans 15 residues. Trimming at V came to 0 bases and at J to 4 bases, leaving 5 bases not matched to a gene. Germline CDR1 reads LGHNA; CDR2 reads YSLEER. The CDR3 region has the DNA TGCGCCAGCAGCCAAGAAGCGGGAGTATCGTACGAGCAGTACTTC. Translation gives CASSQEAGVSYEQYF.

This chain uses TRBV30 with TRBJ2-1; 7 bases line up with TRBD2. This CDR3 has 12 residues. The germline V gene encodes CDR1 GTSNPN and CDR2 SVGIG (reference sequence). V lost 3 bases, J lost 6 bases, and 2 bases stayed unmatched. This CDR3 reads CAWSREGNEQFF. As DNA, the CDR3 is TGTGCCTGGAGCAGGGAGGGCAATGAGCAGTTCTTC. The full variable domain, with the rest looked up from reference TRBV30 and TRBJ2-1, is SQTIHQWPATLVQPVGSPLSLECTVEGTSNPNLYWYRQAAGRGLQLLFYSVGIGQISSEVPQNLSASRPQDRQFILSSKKLLLSDSGFYLCAWSREGNEQFFGPGTRLTVL.

The chain links TRBV15 to TRBJ2-5, with 7 bases lining up with TRBD1. Germline loops: CDR1 LNHNV, CDR2 YYDKDF (reference sequence). Trimming took 4 bases from V and 9 from J; bases not matched to a gene: 14. The length of the CDR3 is 15 residues. The CDR3 loop is CATSTNRGPLVSQYF. The CDR3 DNA reads as TGTGCCACCAGCACGAACAGGGGCCCCTTAGTGTCCCAGTACTTC. The whole variable domain, remainder taken from reference TRBV15 and TRBJ2-5, is DAMVIQNPRYQVTQFGKPVTLSCSQTLNHNVMYWYQQKSSQAPKLLFHYYDKDFNNEADTPDNFQSRRPNTSFCFLDIRSPGLGDTAMYLCATSTNRGPLVSQYFGPGTRLLVL.

The chain links TRBV13 to TRBJ1-2, with 11 nucleotides matching TRBD1. With 4 bases clipped from V and 4 bases from J, the junction kept 5 bases outside the gene matches. CDR1 and CDR2 from the germline V gene are PRHDT and FYEKMQ (reference sequence). This CDR3 has 15 amino acids. CDR3 coding DNA: TGTGCCAGCAGCTCCGGACAGGGGGCCGGCTATGGCTACACCTTC. This sequence encodes CASSSGQGAGYGYTF.